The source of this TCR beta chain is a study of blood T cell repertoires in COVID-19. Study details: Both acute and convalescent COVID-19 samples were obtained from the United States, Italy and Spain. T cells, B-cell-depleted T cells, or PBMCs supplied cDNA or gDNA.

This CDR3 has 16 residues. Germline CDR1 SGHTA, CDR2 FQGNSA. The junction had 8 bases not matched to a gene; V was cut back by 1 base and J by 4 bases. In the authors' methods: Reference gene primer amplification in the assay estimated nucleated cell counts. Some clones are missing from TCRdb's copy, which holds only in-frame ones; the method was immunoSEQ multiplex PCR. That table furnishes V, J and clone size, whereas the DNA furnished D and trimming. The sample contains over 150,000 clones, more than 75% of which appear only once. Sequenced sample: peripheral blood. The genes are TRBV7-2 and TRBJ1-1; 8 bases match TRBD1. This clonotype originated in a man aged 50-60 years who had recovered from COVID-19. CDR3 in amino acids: CASSLEPAGGFTEAFF. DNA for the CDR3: TGTGCCAGCAGCTTAGAGCCCGCAGGGGGCTTCACTGAAGCTTTCTTT. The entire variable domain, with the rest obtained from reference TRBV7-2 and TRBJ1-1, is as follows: GAGVSQSPSNKVTEKGKDVELRCDPISGHTALYWYRQSLGQGLEFLIYFQGNSAPDKSGLPSDRFSAERTGGSVSTLTIQRTQQEDSAVYLCASSLEPAGGFTEAFFGQGTRLTVV.